This record concerns one TCR beta chain sequence. This clone was seen ten or more times. Its antigen remains undetermined. No base-level quality is on record; no much larger clone is a single base apart. TCRbeta CDR3 regions were amplified from genomic DNA by means of the immunoSEQ Assay, a bias-controlled multiplex PCR. Turning to the authors' computational methods: Nucleated cell counts per sample were estimated from amplification of reference gene primers within the assay. To quantify the absolute abundance of each unique TCRbeta CDR3 rearrangement, sequence reads were collapsed and filtered. Productive Simpson clonality was computed per sample as the square root of Simpson's diversity index over productive rearrangements. TCRdb's version of the immuneACCESS table is confined to in-frame rearrangements and falls short of the full clone set. An unresolved V gene accounts for under half of the shortfall where checked; the remainder is of unknown origin. The V and J calls and the clone size are those of that table, but D and trimming were determined from the DNA. This sample gives around 170,000 clones in total; about four fifths of them show up just once. Together, the top ten hold about 12% of the sample.

In the germline V gene, CDR1 corresponds to KGHSH and CDR2 to LQKENI. The CDR3 spans 15 residues, from the cysteine through the phenylalanine. The only DNA kept is the CDR3, 45 bases in frame from the first base. V gives up 3 bases and J gives up 6 bases, and the segment between their germline ends measures 16 bases. In the prospective study, participants were about 18 to 95 years old, resided in 20 to 30 geographic areas of the United States, and were enrolled through a virtual design. In the prospective study, cohorts were assigned on the basis of participant-reported clinical history obtained from a screening survey and a study questionnaire. Recovered participants in ImmuneRACE Cohort 3 were defined as having two consecutive negative NP/OP PCR tests, clearance from a healthcare professional, or resolution of symptoms. In the prospective study, whole blood, serum and a nasopharyngeal or oropharyngeal swab were collected from each participant by mobile phlebotomists. Prospective study participants could optionally give additional blood draws and questionnaires over an approximately 2-month period. Before DNA extraction, blood samples from the prospective study were shipped at room temperature or frozen.

The sample comes from a study of blood T cell repertoires in COVID-19 (dated by TCRdb to 2020 to 2022). Context from the whole study: Collaborator samples came from the United States, Italy and Spain and covered acute and convalescent phases of COVID-19. The prospective study material was composed of cDNA or gDNA derived from T cells, B-cell-depleted T cells, or PBMCs. The dataset comprised deeply sampled blood TCRbeta repertoires from subjects exposed to, actively infected with, or recovered from COVID-19. The repertoires were made available in a free public database intended to serve as a resource for research on the immune response to SARS-CoV-2. The samples were drawn from the first 160 participants of the ongoing ImmuneRACE study and from 1,254 subjects provided by 6 global collaborators. Sample metadata almost always included a de-identified subject ID, COVID-19 status, age in years and sex. Where available, HLA class I and class II types were obtained from metadata supplied by the sample provider rather than from assay-based typing. What the study reported, not specific to this receptor: How much clinical and demographic metadata was included differed by source and by participant, and the metadata was provided uncurated.

The TCR was taken from a man aged 45-60 years who had recovered from COVID-19. Sequenced sample: PBMCs or T cells enriched from blood (not recorded which). The chain is made from TRBV18 and TRBJ2-3; the best D guess is TRBD2, with 6 bases matching. The bases read TGTGCCAGCTCACCTGCGGGATACAGCATTGATACGCAGTATTTT. Translated, it gives CASSPAGYSIDTQYF.